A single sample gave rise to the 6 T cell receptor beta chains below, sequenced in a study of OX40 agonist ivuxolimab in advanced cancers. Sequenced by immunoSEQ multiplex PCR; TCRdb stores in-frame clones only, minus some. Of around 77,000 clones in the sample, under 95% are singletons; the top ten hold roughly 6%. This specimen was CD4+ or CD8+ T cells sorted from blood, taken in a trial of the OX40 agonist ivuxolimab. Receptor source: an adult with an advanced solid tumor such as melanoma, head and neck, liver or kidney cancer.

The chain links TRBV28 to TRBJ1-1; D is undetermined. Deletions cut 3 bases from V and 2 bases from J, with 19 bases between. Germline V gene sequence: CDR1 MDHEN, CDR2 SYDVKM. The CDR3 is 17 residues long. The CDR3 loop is CASSFPLRAGTNTEAFF. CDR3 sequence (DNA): TGTGCCAGCAGTTTTCCTCTCCGGGCGGGAACTAACACTGAAGCTTTCTTT.

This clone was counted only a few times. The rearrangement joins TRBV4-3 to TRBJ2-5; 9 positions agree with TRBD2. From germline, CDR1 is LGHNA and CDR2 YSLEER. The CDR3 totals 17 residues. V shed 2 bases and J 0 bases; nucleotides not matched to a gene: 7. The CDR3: CASSQRRLADNQETQYF. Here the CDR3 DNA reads TGCGCCAGCAGCCAACGTCGACTAGCGGACAACCAAGAGACCCAGTACTTC.

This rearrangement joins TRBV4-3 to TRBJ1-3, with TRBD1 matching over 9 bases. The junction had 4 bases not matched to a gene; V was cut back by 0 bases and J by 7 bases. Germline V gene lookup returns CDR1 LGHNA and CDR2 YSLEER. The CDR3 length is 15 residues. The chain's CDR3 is CASSQDIGQGNTIYF. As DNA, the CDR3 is TGCGCCAGCAGCCAAGATATCGGACAGGGGAACACCATATATTTT.

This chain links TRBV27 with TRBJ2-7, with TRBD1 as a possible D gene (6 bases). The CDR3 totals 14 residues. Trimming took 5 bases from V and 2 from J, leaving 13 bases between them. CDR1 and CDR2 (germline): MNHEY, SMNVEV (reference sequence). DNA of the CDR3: TGTGCCAGCAGTCCCGGGACATCGACCTACGAGCAGTACTTC. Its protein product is CASSPGTSTYEQYF.

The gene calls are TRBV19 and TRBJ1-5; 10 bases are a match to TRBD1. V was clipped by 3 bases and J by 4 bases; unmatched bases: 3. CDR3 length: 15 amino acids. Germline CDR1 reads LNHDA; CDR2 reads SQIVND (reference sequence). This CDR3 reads CASSIGDRGNQPQHF. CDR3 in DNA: TGTGCCAGTAGTATCGGGGACAGGGGTAATCAGCCCCAGCATTTT.

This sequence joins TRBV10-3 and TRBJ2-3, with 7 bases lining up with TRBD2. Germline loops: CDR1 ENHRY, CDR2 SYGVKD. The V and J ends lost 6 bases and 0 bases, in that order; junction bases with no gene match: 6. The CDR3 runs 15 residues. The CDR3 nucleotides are TGTGCCATCAGGAGCGGGGAGACTAGCACAGATACGCAGTATTTT. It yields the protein CAIRSGETSTDTQYF.